The clone carrying this TCR beta chain was observed a single time. Its antigen is unidentified. V lost 2 bases and J lost 7, with 8 bases in between. The CDR3 contains 11 residues. Per germline, CDR1 GTSNPN and CDR2 SVGIG (reference sequence). This specimen belongs to a study of OX40 agonist ivuxolimab in advanced cancers. Looking at the study overall: An anti-OX40 (CD134) antibody with agonistic activity, ivuxolimab, was administered to patients. Points from the study as a whole: Averaged across samples, CD8+ T cells carried more expanded clones than CD4+ did. The study did not work out the antigen specificity of the expanded peripheral T cells. The study observed clonal expansion of CD4+ and CD8+ blood T cells by week 6 at 0.1 to 3.0 mg/kg.

Generated by immunoSEQ multiplex PCR, the TCRdb table keeps only in-frame clones and is missing some. The sample has approximately 61,000 clones; roughly nine tenths are singletons. Sequences were derived from CD4+ or CD8+ T cells sorted from blood, sampled in a trial of the OX40 agonist ivuxolimab. The rearrangement joins TRBV30 to TRBJ1-2; weak D call: TRBD1 (5 bases). This clonotype was obtained from an adult with an advanced solid tumor such as melanoma, head and neck, liver or kidney cancer. CDR3 protein: CAWSSGSGYTF. For the CDR3, the DNA is TGTGCCTGGAGTTCAGGGTCTGGCTACACCTTC.